The rows below give T cell receptor beta chains drawn from one sample of a study of glioma-infiltrating T cells after dendritic cell vaccination. The protocol was immunoSEQ multiplex PCR, while the TCRdb copy is restricted to in-frame clones and leaves out a portion. Of 25,000 to 35,000 clones listed, roughly nine tenths were seen once; the top ten hold roughly 2.2%. Sequences were derived from blood, sampled before dendritic cell vaccination. The receptor set was obtained from a human donor with glioblastoma. The CDR3 runs from the conserved cysteine through the conserved F or W. D genes are given only for firm matches. Clone size is stated in some rows and not others, as once, few, many or a class when expanded.

clone_size j_call v_call d_call cdr3_aa cdr3_nt
- TRBJ2-3 TRBV5-1 - CASSLAGQGTDTQYF TGCGCCAGCAGCTTGGCCGGGCAGGGGACAGATACGCAGTATTTT
- TRBJ2-2 TRBV4-2 TRBD2 CASSQGGLAGSRGGELFF TGTGCCAGCAGCCAAGGGGGACTAGCGGGGTCCCGGGGCGGGGAGCTGTTTTTT
- TRBJ2-3 TRBV6-4 TRBD2 CASSGVAGGRTDTQYF TGTGCCAGCAGTGGTGTGGCGGGGGGGCGTACAGATACGCAGTATTTT
- TRBJ2-4 TRBV6-1 TRBD1 CASRKIQGDSHIQYF TGTGCCAGCAGGAAAATACAGGGGGATTCTCACATTCAGTACTTC
- TRBJ1-3 TRBV7-9 TRBD1 CASSPAGGGTIYF TGTGCCAGCAGCCCAGCAGGGGGTGGCACCATATATTTT
- TRBJ1-1 TRBV28 - CASSTPPGGGNTEAFF TGTGCCAGCAGTACGCCCCCCGGGGGGGGAAACACTGAAGCTTTCTTT
- TRBJ2-3 TRBV6-6 - CASRQYTDTQYF TGTGCCAGCAGACAGTACACAGATACGCAGTATTTT
once TRBJ2-3 TRBV13 TRBD2 CASARLAGGPGTDTQYF TGTGCCAGCGCCCGACTAGCGGGGGGGCCCGGCACAGATACGCAGTATTTT
- TRBJ2-1 TRBV6-5 TRBD1 CASRDRATYNEQFF TGTGCCAGCCGAGACAGGGCTACCTACAATGAGCAGTTCTTC
- TRBJ1-4 TRBV5-1 - CASSDYRPMGTNEKLFF TGCGCCAGCAGCGACTACAGACCGATGGGGACTAATGAAAAACTGTTTTTT
- TRBJ1-4 TRBV10-1 TRBD1 CASRRTGDEKLFF TGCGCCAGCAGGAGGACAGGCGATGAAAAACTGTTTTTT
- TRBJ1-1 TRBV6-1 - CASSELGYTEAFF TGTGCCAGCAGTGAACTAGGTTACACTGAAGCTTTCTTT
- TRBJ1-6 TRBV5-1 - CASRAGQNNSPLHF TGCGCCAGCAGGGCGGGGCAAAATAATTCCCCCCTCCACTTT
- TRBJ2-1 TRBV7-6 TRBD2 CASSLAGGGLDNEQFF TGTGCCAGCAGCTTAGCGGGCGGGGGGCTAGACAATGAGCAGTTCTTC
once TRBJ1-1 TRBV6-5 TRBD1 CASSYQGALNTEAFF TGTGCCAGCAGTTATCAGGGGGCCCTGAACACTGAAGCTTTCTTT
- TRBJ1-4 TRBV27 - CASKGVATNEKLFF TGTGCCAGCAAGGGGGTTGCAACTAATGAAAAACTGTTTTTT
- TRBJ2-3 TRBV5-6 - CASSLGGVLTDTQYF TGTGCCAGCAGCCTAGGAGGGGTTCTGACAGATACGCAGTATTTT
- TRBJ1-2 TRBV5-1 - CASSPEGGPYGYTF TGCGCCAGCAGCCCCGAGGGGGGGCCCTATGGCTACACCTTC
- TRBJ1-2 TRBV15 TRBD1 CATSRTGTGPNYF TGTGCCACCAGCAGAACCGGGACAGGCCCAAATTACTTC
- TRBJ1-5 TRBV4-2 - CASSQDRGSNQPQHF TGTGCCAGCAGCCAAGACAGGGGTAGCAATCAGCCCCAGCATTTT
- TRBJ2-5 TRBV10-2 TRBD2 CASSDIGTSGGNQETQYF TGCGCCAGCAGTGATATCGGGACTAGCGGGGGAAACCAAGAGACCCAGTACTTC
once TRBJ2-3 TRBV7-2 TRBD2 CASSLTSGGVSTDTQYF TGTGCCAGCAGCTTAACTAGCGGGGGTGTCAGTACAGATACGCAGTATTTT
- TRBJ2-1 TRBV4-2 - CASSYAGGREQFF TGTGCCAGCAGCTACGCCGGAGGCAGGGAGCAGTTCTTC
- TRBJ2-2 TRBV14 - CASSLSRGTGELFF TGTGCCAGCAGCCTTAGCCGGGGCACCGGGGAGCTGTTTTTT
- TRBJ2-5 TRBV5-5 - CASSRRGVQETQYF TGTGCCAGCAGCCGGCGGGGCGTCCAAGAGACCCAGTACTTC
- TRBJ2-1 TRBV11-2 TRBD2 CASSLGLAGGGEQFF TGTGCCAGCAGCTTGGGACTAGCGGGGGGTGGTGAGCAGTTCTTC
- TRBJ1-2 TRBV6-1 - CASSDRQAYGYTF TGTGCCAGCAGTGACCGACAGGCATATGGCTACACCTTC
once TRBJ2-2 TRBV2 - CASSEGGGTGELFF TGTGCCAGCAGTGAAGGAGGGGGCACCGGGGAGCTGTTTTTT
- TRBJ1-1 TRBV10-1 TRBD1 CASSEGTGGNTEAFF TGCGCCAGCAGTGAAGGGACAGGGGGGAACACTGAAGCTTTCTTT
few TRBJ2-1 TRBV7-2 TRBD2 CASGTSGGANEQFF TGTGCCAGCGGGACTAGCGGGGGGGCCAATGAGCAGTTCTTC
- TRBJ1-1 TRBV11-3 TRBD1 CASSEDRGNTEAFF TGTGCCAGCAGCGAAGACAGGGGGAACACTGAAGCTTTCTTT
- TRBJ2-7 TRBV7-9 - CASMSSAYEQYF TGTGCCAGCATGAGTAGCGCCTACGAGCAGTACTTC
- TRBJ2-5 TRBV4-2 - CASSQGTGKKLQETQYF TGTGCCAGCAGCCAAGGAACGGGAAAAAAGCTTCAAGAGACCCAGTACTTC
- TRBJ2-5 TRBV7-9 - CASSAFDQETQYF TGTGCCAGCAGTGCGTTCGACCAAGAGACCCAGTACTTC
- TRBJ2-5 TRBV6-1 - CASSDGTAETQYF TGTGCCAGCAGTGATGGCACAGCCGAGACCCAGTACTTC
- TRBJ1-3 TRBV4-2 - CASSQDSGSRGYGNTIYF TGTGCCAGCAGCCAAGACTCTGGTTCCAGGGGATATGGAAACACCATATATTTT
- TRBJ1-1 TRBV29-1 - CSGGGRLEAFF TGCAGCGGGGGGGGCAGACTTGAAGCTTTCTTT
- TRBJ1-2 TRBV19 TRBD1 CASSMTGGHYGYTF TGTGCCAGTAGTATGACAGGGGGCCACTATGGCTACACCTTC
once TRBJ2-7 TRBV11-2 TRBD2 CASSLGPSGGAPYEQYF TGTGCCAGCAGCTTAGGTCCTAGCGGGGGGGCCCCCTACGAGCAGTACTTC
- TRBJ2-1 TRBV19 TRBD1 CASRGQGSIHEQFF TGTGCCAGTAGGGGACAGGGGAGTATACATGAGCAGTTCTTC
- TRBJ2-3 TRBV5-6 TRBD2 CASSSGLAVDTQYF TGTGCCAGCAGCTCGGGACTAGCGGTGGATACGCAGTATTTT
- TRBJ2-7 TRBV10-1 TRBD1 CASSETARTGEQYF TGCGCCAGCAGTGAGACCGCCCGGACAGGAGAGCAGTACTTC
- TRBJ2-7 TRBV7-9 TRBD1 CASSLGTGGPYEQYF TGTGCCAGCAGCTTAGGGACAGGGGGCCCCTACGAGCAGTACTTC
once TRBJ1-4 TRBV7-9 TRBD1 CASSLGTGGEKLFF TGTGCCAGCAGCCTCGGGACAGGGGGCGAAAAACTGTTTTTT
- TRBJ1-6 TRBV5-1 TRBD1 CASSLGQGQGGSPLHF TGCGCCAGCAGCCTGGGACAGGGACAGGGTGGTTCACCCCTCCACTTT
- TRBJ2-3 TRBV7-5 - CARSLELGSDTQYF TGTGCCAGAAGCTTAGAACTAGGTTCTGATACGCAGTATTTT